A single sample is the source of the 29 T cell receptor beta chains below, sequenced in a study of blood T cell repertoires in COVID-19. Sequencing was performed with immunoSEQ multiplex PCR; in TCRdb, only in-frame clones are kept and a portion is missing. This repertoire shows under 150,000 clones, approximately 77% found once; its top ten account for about a fifth. The sequenced material came from peripheral blood. Receptor source: an elderly man with acute or convalescent COVID-19.

This clone was picked up one time. The J gene is TRBJ2-3, the V gene TRBV5-1, with TRBD2 identical over 7 bases. This CDR3 is built from 16 residues. Germline assignment: CDR1 SGHRS and CDR2 YFSETQ. V lost 0 bases, J lost 2 bases, and 6 bases stayed unmatched. For the CDR3, the DNA is TGCGCCAGCAGCTTGGCCCCAGCGGGGTTCACAGATACGCAGTATTTT. It yields the protein CASSLAPAGFTDTQYF.

The chain has TRBV11-2 and TRBJ1-5; D is unresolved. Germline lookup yields CDR1 SGHAT and CDR2 FQNNGV. Trimming removed 2 bases at V and 3 bases at J, with 11 bases between. The CDR3 loop spans 15 amino acids. The CDR3 DNA follows: TGTGCCAGCAGCTTAAGTTCGGGGTTCAATCAGCCCCAGCATTTT. This encodes CASSLSSGFNQPQHF.

The chain employs TRBV19 and TRBJ1-1; the match to TRBD1 covers 7 bases. The CDR3 has 13 amino acids. J gave up 3 bases and V 7 bases, and 5 bases lay outside the gene matches. The V gene's germline CDR1 is LNHDA and CDR2 SQIVND (reference sequence). The CDR3 DNA reads as TGTGCCAGTAACAGGGGACAGTACACTGAAGCTTTCTTT. Amino acid sequence: CASNRGQYTEAFF.

This clone was seen only once. The rearrangement uses TRBV5-1 and TRBJ1-1, with 8 bases identical to TRBD1. Germline V gene lookup returns CDR1 SGHRS and CDR2 YFSETQ. The CDR3 consists of 15 residues. J lost 4 bases, V lost 1 base, and 6 bases had no gene match. The CDR3 loop reads CASSLTGGSGTEAFF. CDR3 DNA sequence: TGCGCCAGCAGCTTGACAGGGGGTTCGGGCACTGAAGCTTTCTTT. The full variable domain, with the rest looked up from reference TRBV5-1 and TRBJ1-1, is KAGVTQTPRYLIKTRGQQVTLSCSPISGHRSVSWYQQTPGQGLQFLFEYFSETQRNKGNFPGRFSGRQFSNSRSEMNVSTLELGDSALYLCASSLTGGSGTEAFFGQGTRLTVV.

The J gene is TRBJ2-3, the V gene TRBV4-1; TRBD2 matches at 9 bases. There are 18 residues in the CDR3. The germline V gene encodes CDR1 MGHRA and CDR2 YSYEKL. V shed 1 base, J shed 6 bases, and the junction held 14 bases outside the gene matches. The CDR3, as DNA: TGCGCCAGCAGCCAAGCAGTAGGTAGCGGGGGAGGGTGGGATACGCAGTATTTT. Protein: CASSQAVGSGGGWDTQYF.

This clone was detected once. The rearrangement uses TRBV12-3 or TRBV12-4 and TRBJ2-7; tentatively, D is TRBD2 (5 bases). Trimming cost V 8 bases and J 4 bases, with 15 bases left between them. The length of the CDR3 is 13 residues. CDR3 DNA: TGTGCCAGCTTGGGTCCAGGCGGGTACGAGCAGTACTTC. It specifies CASLGPGGYEQYF.

This chain's CDR3 is CASSTGLAGGRNTQYF. Written as DNA, the CDR3 is TGCGCCAGCAGCACGGGACTAGCGGGGGGGAGGAATACGCAGTATTTT. The chain recombines TRBV5-1 with TRBJ2-3; 16 bases are shared with TRBD2. CDR1 and CDR2 (germline): SGHRS, YFSETQ. The CDR3 length is 16 residues. V shed 4 bases, J shed 7 bases, and the junction held 6 bases outside the gene matches. Filled out from reference TRBV5-1 and TRBJ2-3, the complete variable domain reads KAGVTQTPRYLIKTRGQQVTLSCSPISGHRSVSWYQQTPGQGLQFLFEYFSETQRNKGNFPGRFSGRQFSNSRSEMNVSTLELGDSALYLCASSTGLAGGRNTQYFGPGTRLTVL.

CDR3 sequence: CASRDRINQPQHF. CDR3 bases: TGTGCCAGCAGAGACAGGATCAATCAGCCCCAGCATTTT. The rearrangement joins TRBV5-8 to TRBJ1-5; possible D gene TRBD1, 6 bases. The CDR3 covers 13 residues. The V end was cut by 5 bases, the J end by 3 bases, with 9 bases between. CDR1 and CDR2 from the germline V gene are SGHTS and YDEGEE.

J is TRBJ2-2 and V is TRBV7-9, with D possibly being TRBD1 (5 bases). Trimming removed 5 bases from V and 5 bases from J, with 15 bases in between. The CDR3 spans 15 residues. CDR1 and CDR2 from the germline V gene are SEHNR and FQNEAQ (reference sequence). Here the CDR3 reads CASSRQWRGTGELFF. DNA of the CDR3: TGTGCCAGCAGCCGACAGTGGCGTGGGACCGGGGAGCTGTTTTTT.

V and J are TRBV2 and TRBJ1-2, with 10 bases matching TRBD1. This CDR3 has 13 residues. Germline V CDR1 and CDR2: SNHLY, FYNNEI. V was clipped by 8 bases and J by 7 bases; unmatched bases: 7. The CDR3 region is CASWGQGSSGYTF. The CDR3, as DNA: TGTGCCAGCTGGGGACAGGGGTCCTCTGGCTACACCTTC.

The rearrangement joins TRBV5-5 to TRBJ1-1, with TRBD1 matching 7 bases. V was pared by 4 bases and J by 5 bases, with 8 bases of the junction left unmatched. CDR3 length equals 14 residues. In germline, CDR1 is SGHKS, CDR2 YYEKEE (reference sequence). The CDR3 coding sequence is TGTGCCAGCAGCCAATCGGGACAGAGAACTGAAGCTTTCTTT. Translation gives CASSQSGQRTEAFF.

V is TRBV7-8 and J is TRBJ2-2; 8 positions match TRBD2. V was clipped by 5 bases and J by 2 bases; unmatched bases: 13. CDR1 is SGHVS, CDR2 FQNEAQ, per germline. This CDR3 comprises 18 residues. The chain's CDR3 is CASSPGGVGGPNTGELFF. In DNA form, the CDR3 reads TGTGCCAGCAGCCCCGGGGGGGTTGGTGGGCCTAACACCGGGGAGCTGTTTTTT.

The chain joins TRBV12-3 or TRBV12-4 to TRBJ1-3, with no clear D. The CDR3 contains 13 residues. Trimming shortened V by 4 bases and J by 0 bases, and 4 bases separated the two germline ends. Written as DNA, the CDR3 is TGTGCCAGCAGTTCTCTCTCTGGAAACACCATATATTTT. Encoded protein: CASSSLSGNTIYF.

The chain employs TRBV18 and TRBJ2-7; 9 nucleotides agree with TRBD2. The germline V gene encodes CDR1 KGHSH and CDR2 LQKENI. The CDR3 is 13 amino acids. Losses at the gene ends were 5 bases for V and 3 bases for J; bases not matched to a gene: 2. CDR3 nucleotide sequence: TGTGCCAGCTCAACGACTAGCGGCTACGAGCAGTACTTC. Its translation is CASSTTSGYEQYF.

The chain joins TRBV4-1 to TRBJ2-3, with TRBD2 matching 8 bases. In germline, CDR1 is MGHRA, CDR2 YSYEKL. The ends lost 6 bases at V and 2 bases at J; junction bases unmatched: 10. The CDR3 contains 16 residues. The CDR3 protein is CASSLSPGGSTDTQYF. The CDR3 coding sequence is TGCGCCAGCAGTCTCAGTCCGGGGGGGTCCACAGATACGCAGTATTTT.

The chain joins TRBV9 to TRBJ2-3; D remains unclear. The CDR3 runs 14 residues. Trimming removed 4 bases from V and 1 base from J, with 10 bases in between. CDR1 is SGDLS, CDR2 YYNGEE, per germline. The CDR3 sequence: CASSPPSRTDTQYF. For the CDR3, the DNA is TGTGCCAGCAGCCCCCCAAGCCGCACAGATACGCAGTATTTT.

The rearrangement links TRBV4-2 to TRBJ2-7, with D unresolved. This CDR3 is built from 14 residues. Trimming took 0 bases from V and 3 from J, leaving 9 bases between them. From germline, CDR1 is LGHNA and CDR2 YNFKEQ. The chain's CDR3 is CASSQDMQDYEQYF. The CDR3 nucleotides are TGTGCCAGCAGCCAAGATATGCAGGACTACGAGCAGTACTTC.

The chain employs TRBV3-1 (or the pseudogene TRBV3-2) and TRBJ1-4, with 7 nucleotides matching TRBD1. CDR3 length: 15 residues. Per germline, CDR1 LGHDT and CDR2 YNNKEL (reference sequence). The V segment lost 6 bases and the J segment 0 bases; nucleotides outside the gene matches: 4. DNA for the CDR3: TGTGCCAGCAGTCCGGGACAGACAACTAATGAAAAACTGTTTTTT. Protein: CASSPGQTTNEKLFF.

The V and J genes are TRBV2 and TRBJ2-7; 10 bases fit TRBD1. With V trimmed by 2 bases and J by 5 bases, 6 bases remained unmatched. Per germline, CDR1 SNHLY and CDR2 FYNNEI. This CDR3 is 15 amino acids long. CDR3 protein: CASSESTGGFHEQYF. The CDR3 region has the DNA TGTGCCAGCAGTGAATCGACAGGGGGCTTCCACGAGCAGTACTTC.

The rearrangement links TRBV18 to TRBJ1-1; 8 bases match TRBD1. The CDR3 has 13 amino acids. V lost 3 bases and J lost 7; bases outside the gene matches: 4. The germline V gene encodes CDR1 KGHSH and CDR2 LQKENI. CDR3 coding DNA: TGTGCCAGCTCACCCCAGGGGGCATTTGAAGCTTTCTTT. This translates into CASSPQGAFEAFF.

V and J are TRBV2 and TRBJ2-7; 7 bases are a match to TRBD2. Germline V lookup: CDR1 SNHLY, CDR2 FYNNEI. V shed 6 bases and J 4 bases; nucleotides not matched to a gene: 3. This CDR3 contains 12 residues. This CDR3 reads CASSLGGYEQYF. The DNA of the CDR3 is TGTGCCAGCAGCCTGGGGGGGTACGAGCAGTACTTC.

The chain has TRBV10-3 and TRBJ1-5, with 7 bases identical to TRBD1. CDR1 ENHRY and CDR2 SYGVKD come from the germline V gene. CDR3 length: 16 residues. With 2 bases clipped from V and 4 bases from J, the junction kept 8 bases outside the gene matches. The DNA of the CDR3 is TGTGCCATCAGTGAGCCGATGGGACAGAGGAATCAGCCCCAGCATTTT. Translated, it gives CAISEPMGQRNQPQHF.

Comments on this clone: This sample includes further DNA sequences coding for the same CDR3. The chain joins TRBV6-1 to TRBJ1-2; weak D call: TRBD1 (5 bases). Per germline, CDR1 MNHNS and CDR2 SASEGT. V gave up 2 bases and J gave up 5 bases, with 9 bases separating them. This CDR3 is built from 13 residues. In nucleotides, the CDR3 is TGTGCCAGCAGTGAATCCGGGGGATATGGCTACACCTTC. Protein product: CASSESGGYGYTF.

V usage is TRBV7-9 and J usage is TRBJ2-7; 7 nucleotides agree with TRBD2. This CDR3 spans 15 amino acids. V shed 5 bases, J shed 1 base, and the junction held 8 bases outside the gene matches. Germline assignment: CDR1 SEHNR and CDR2 FQNEAQ (reference sequence). The CDR3: CASSPRGGLSYEQYF. For the CDR3, the DNA is TGTGCCAGCAGCCCTCGGGGAGGGTTATCCTACGAGCAGTACTTC.

The chain carries TRBV18 and TRBJ1-1; D gene unclear. Germline V gene data show CDR1 as KGHSH and CDR2 as LQKENI. This CDR3 is 17 amino acids long. Trimming removed 5 bases at V and 4 bases at J, with 23 bases between. The CDR3 spells CASSSIPTSEGGTEAFF. The CDR3 coding sequence is TGTGCCAGCTCATCAATTCCGACATCCGAAGGTGGCACTGAAGCTTTCTTT.

The chain has TRBV9 and TRBJ1-6; 7 bases line up with TRBD1. V lost 0 bases, J lost 6 bases, and 3 bases stayed unmatched. Germline CDR1 and CDR2: SGDLS and YYNGEE. This CDR3 has 15 residues. The CDR3 bases are TGTGCCAGCAGCGTAGGACAGGGCTTTAATTCACCCCTCCACTTT. This codes for CASSVGQGFNSPLHF.

V and J are TRBV4-3 and TRBJ2-5, with D tentatively TRBD2 (6 bases). The ends were cut back, 2 bases at V and 6 bases at J, with 10 bases in the middle. In germline, CDR1 is LGHNA, CDR2 YSLEER. The CDR3 is 13 residues long. Here the CDR3 DNA reads TGCGCCAGCAGCCAATCGGAGGGGCAGACCCAGTACTTC. Protein sequence: CASSQSEGQTQYF.

The chain is built from TRBV27 and TRBJ1-6; tentative D call: TRBD1 (6 bases). CDR3 length equals 16 residues. Germline assignment: CDR1 MNHEY and CDR2 SMNVEV (reference sequence). V lost 9 bases to trimming and J lost 2 bases, with 17 bases between them. CDR3 loop: CASRAGAATYNSPLHF. The CDR3 coding sequence is TGTGCCAGTAGGGCGGGGGCGGCCACCTATAATTCACCCCTCCACTTT.

This clone came up a few times. The chain employs TRBV7-8 and TRBJ1-4; weak D call: TRBD1 (5 bases). Looked up from germline, CDR1 is SGHVS and CDR2 is FQNEAQ. CDR3 length: 14 residues. Trimming removed 1 base from V and 8 bases from J, with 11 bases in between. As DNA, the CDR3 is TGTGCCAGCAGCTTAGGGGGGGGAGCCGAAAAACTGTTTTTT. It codes for CASSLGGGAEKLFF.